This T cell receptor (beta chain) originates from a study of regulatory T cells in long-lasting Graves disease. Study-wide points: Segments TRBV28, TRBJ1-2 and TRBJ2-5 showed preferential usage in persistent disease.

CDR3 length equals 17 residues. Trimming removed 10 bases at V and 0 bases at J, with 21 bases between. In germline, CDR1 is MNHNS, CDR2 SASEGT. In regard to this clonotype: The antigen remains undetermined.

Sample time point: persistent/refractory GD, antithyroid drugs over 5 years with positive TRAb. PBMC RNA was the source of the TCR library. Arm-PCR of CDR3 regions and iRepertoire HTBI primers were used to build TCR beta libraries. In the study's own analysis: The identification of under 65 TRBV and approximately 13 TRBJ segments was made across samples. TCRdb called the multiplex PCR reads again in MiXCR, with one record for every CDR3 protein. Here the V and J calls rest on TCRdb's processing, not on the authors' analysis. The sample carries a few hundred thousand distinct CDR3 sequences, about 23% recorded once.

The V call is TRBV6-1, the J call TRBJ2-2; D not resolved. The sequencing here drew on peripheral blood mononuclear cells (PBMCs), taken when the disease was refractory, from a patient treated with antithyroid drugs. This TCR derives from a middle-aged woman with Graves disease. CDR3: CATTDPRPAPNTGELFF. The DNA for the CDR3 is TGTGCCACCACAGATCCCCGACCGGCTCCGAACACCGGGGAGCTGTTTTTT.